One and the same sample provided the 28 T cell receptor beta chains below, sequenced in a study of identical twins. TCRdb called the 5' RACE reads again in MiXCR, with one record for every CDR3 protein. The sample includes 1,800,000 or so distinct CDR3 sequences, about 31% of them seen just once. The sequenced sample was cord blood. The source of these receptors is a newborn girl in good health.

The CDR3 coding sequence is TGTGCTAGTGGTTTTGGACTAGCGGGAGGTACGCAAGAGACCCAGTACTTC. It yields the protein CASGFGLAGGTQETQYF. This sequence joins TRBV12-5 and TRBJ2-5; TRBD2 matches at 14 bases. CDR1 LGHNT and CDR2 FRNRAP come from the germline V gene. The CDR3 has 17 amino acids. V was pared by 3 bases and J by 2 bases, with 5 bases of the junction left unmatched.

This clonotype was seen more than once but under ten times. The chain links TRBV5-1 to TRBJ2-4, with D maybe TRBD1 (5 bases). Germline loops: CDR1 SGHRS, CDR2 YFSETQ. V shed 2 bases and J shed 14 bases, with 14 bases lying between them. The CDR3 has 12 residues. Written as DNA, the CDR3 is TGCGCCAGCAGCTTTGGGGCAGGAGAGGAGTACTTC. The encoded protein is CASSFGAGEEYF.

Many counts were recorded for this clonotype. This chain joins TRBV11-2 and TRBJ2-1, with 9 positions matching TRBD2. The trim removed 5 bases at V and 3 bases at J, leaving 5 bases unmatched. Per germline, CDR1 SGHAT and CDR2 FQNNGV. The CDR3 runs to 15 residues. The CDR3 nucleotides read TGTGCCAGCAGCGCCTTAGCGGGGGTCTACAATGAGCAGTTCTTC. This encodes CASSALAGVYNEQFF. The full variable domain, with the rest looked up from reference TRBV11-2 and TRBJ2-1, is EAGVAQSPRYKIIEKRQSVAFWCNPISGHATLYWYQQILGQGPKLLIQFQNNGVVDDSQLPKDRFSAERLKGVDSTLKIQPAKLEDSAVYLCASSALAGVYNEQFFGPGTRLTVL.

This sequence joins TRBV5-5 and TRBJ1-1, with 10 bases identical to TRBD1. Germline V gene sequence: CDR1 SGHKS, CDR2 YYEKEE (reference sequence). The CDR3 covers 20 residues. V dropped 5 bases and J dropped 1; count of bases not matched to a gene: 20. The CDR3, as DNA: TGTGCCAGCAGATACACGGGACAGGGGTCGCTCGCCTCAAAGAACACTGAAGCTTTCTTT. Amino acid sequence: CASRYTGQGSLASKNTEAFF.

This chain uses TRBV18 with TRBJ2-5; tentative D call: TRBD1 (5 bases). V shed 4 bases and J shed 1 base, with 13 bases lying between them. This CDR3 has 15 amino acids. Per germline, CDR1 KGHSH and CDR2 LQKENI. CDR3 nucleotides: TGTGCCAGCTCACAGCAGACAGTACTCCAAGAGACCCAGTACTTC. Protein: CASSQQTVLQETQYF.

This clonotype was counted ten times or more. V is TRBV5-1 and J is TRBJ2-1, with D unresolved. The CDR3 is 11 residues long. The germline V gene has CDR1 SGHRS and CDR2 YFSETQ. V dropped 3 bases and J dropped 7 bases, with 5 bases sitting between them. The CDR3 here is CASSSQNEQFF. CDR3 nucleotide sequence: TGCGCCAGCAGCTCCCAGAATGAGCAGTTCTTC. Combining the CDR3 with reference TRBV5-1 and TRBJ2-1 gives the whole variable domain KAGVTQTPRYLIKTRGQQVTLSCSPISGHRSVSWYQQTPGQGLQFLFEYFSETQRNKGNFPGRFSGRQFSNSRSEMNVSTLELGDSALYLCASSSQNEQFFGPGTRLTVL.

The chain links TRBV28 to TRBJ2-1; 9 bases map to TRBD2. The V and J ends lost 2 bases and 9 bases, in that order; junction bases with no gene match: 11. The CDR3 loop spans 16 amino acids. The germline V gene encodes CDR1 MDHEN and CDR2 SYDVKM. CDR3: CASSLRGLAMGVEQFF. Here the CDR3 DNA reads TGTGCCAGCAGTTTAAGGGGACTAGCTATGGGGGTTGAGCAGTTCTTC.

The table lists this clonotype with a few counts. The chain carries TRBV4-1 and TRBJ2-7; D is unresolved. Germline V gives CDR1 MGHRA, CDR2 YSYEKL. This CDR3 region has 14 residues. Trimming stripped 1 base from V and 2 bases from J, with 9 bases between. As DNA, the CDR3 is TGCGCCAGCAGCCAAGTTGGGTTCGCCTACGAGCAGTACTTC. This gives the protein CASSQVGFAYEQYF.

The chain has TRBV20-1 and TRBJ1-2, with 7 positions matching TRBD1. CDR3 length: 16 amino acids. Losses at the gene ends were 0 bases for V and 4 bases for J; bases not matched to a gene: 11. CDR1 is DFQATT and CDR2 is SNEGSKA in the germline V gene (reference sequence). For the CDR3, the DNA is TGCAGTGCTAGAGAATCCCACACAGGGGCCCTCTATGGCTACACCTTC. Translated: CSARESHTGALYGYTF.

The chain combines TRBV14 with TRBJ2-4; 14 bases are shared with TRBD2. CDR3 length: 19 amino acids. Losses at the gene ends were 0 bases for V and 0 bases for J; bases not matched to a gene: 4. Germline loops: CDR1 SGHDN, CDR2 FVKESK. The CDR3 spells CASSQDGTSGRLAKNIQYF. In DNA, the CDR3 is TGTGCCAGCAGCCAAGATGGGACTAGCGGGAGATTAGCCAAAAACATTCAGTACTTC.

There are a few counts of this clonotype. J is TRBJ1-1 and V is TRBV20-1; D is perhaps TRBD1 (6 bases). Germline V lookup: CDR1 DFQATT, CDR2 SNEGSKA (reference sequence). The CDR3 sequence is 14 residues long. V gave up 6 bases and J gave up 5 bases, with 19 bases separating them. This chain's CDR3 is CSARNPGHPTEAFF. CDR3 in DNA: TGCAGTGCCCGGAACCCGGGACATCCAACTGAAGCTTTCTTT.

This clonotype was detected only a few times. The rearrangement uses TRBV5-1 and TRBJ2-5, with 10 nucleotides matching TRBD2. The CDR3 loop spans 15 amino acids. The V gene end was trimmed by 3 bases and the J gene end by 2 bases; junction bases not matched to a gene: 4. Germline values: CDR1 SGHRS, CDR2 YFSETQ. CDR3 sequence reads: CASSWTSGVQETQYF. Here the CDR3 DNA reads TGCGCCAGCAGCTGGACTAGCGGAGTACAAGAGACCCAGTACTTC.

This clonotype was seen a few times. Mismatch with germline at one junction end may stem from a read error. This sequence joins TRBV7-2 and TRBJ1-5; 8 nucleotides line up with TRBD1. CDR1 and CDR2 (germline): SGHTA, FQGNSA. The length of the CDR3 is 15 residues. CDR3 in amino acids: CASSLEPGGNQPQHF. CDR3 bases: TGTGCCAGCAGCTTAGAGCCAGGGGGCAACCAGCCCCAGCATTTT.

CDR3 loop: CASSVELRGETQYF. In DNA, the CDR3 is TGCGCCAGCAGCGTGGAATTGAGAGGGGAGACCCAGTACTTC. The genes are TRBV5-1 and TRBJ2-5; weak D call: TRBD2 (5 bases). This CDR3 has 14 amino acids. V shed 4 bases and J shed 5 bases, with 15 bases lying between them. The germline CDR1 and CDR2 sequences are SGHRS and YFSETQ.

This clonotype has just a few counts. The CDR3 region has the DNA TGTGCCATCAGTGGGGCGTCTGGGGAAGCTGGGGCCAACGTCCTGACTTTC. It codes for CAISGASGEAGANVLTF. This chain links TRBV10-3 with TRBJ2-6; D is ambiguous. V shed 4 bases and J shed 2 bases, with 15 bases lying between them. Germline values: CDR1 ENHRY, CDR2 SYGVKD. The CDR3 loop spans 17 amino acids.

This clonotype was seen more than once but under ten times. The V call is TRBV28, the J call TRBJ2-1, with D perhaps TRBD1 or TRBD2 (5 bases each). Germline V gene lookup returns CDR1 MDHEN and CDR2 SYDVKM. There are 15 residues in the CDR3. The V end lost 5 bases, the J end lost 9 bases, and 20 bases lay between the germline ends. The CDR3 DNA follows: TGTGCCAGCAGTCCCTCTAGCTTCGGTGGGGGTGAGCAGTTCTTC. It codes for CASSPSSFGGGEQFF.

A word on this clonotype: One end of the junction fails to match germline, which may point to a read error. This rearrangement joins TRBV28 to TRBJ1-6; unclear D gene. The germline V gene has CDR1 MDHEN and CDR2 SYDVKM. The CDR3 is 11 residues long. The DNA for the CDR3 is TGTGCCAGCAGGGAGGACTCACCCCCCCACTTT. The encoded protein is CASREDSPPHF.

The chain uses TRBV7-2 and TRBJ2-1, with TRBD2 matching over 10 bases. The CDR3 sequence is 17 residues long. Germline loops: CDR1 SGHTA, CDR2 FQGNSA. Trimming at V came to 3 bases and at J to 1 base, leaving 6 bases not matched to a gene. The CDR3 sequence is CASSFGLAGESYNEQFF. In DNA, the CDR3 is TGTGCCAGCAGCTTTGGGCTAGCGGGGGAATCCTACAATGAGCAGTTCTTC.

J is TRBJ2-5 and V is TRBV12-3 or TRBV12-4, with D possibly being TRBD1 (5 bases). Near its end, the DNA agrees better with TRBJ2-1, so the J call may be wrong. The length of the CDR3 is 14 residues. The CDR3 spells CASSPKNRQETQFF. DNA for the CDR3: TGTGCCAGCAGCCCGAAAAACAGGCAAGAGACCCAGTTCTTC.

The CDR3 nucleotides read TGTGCCAGCAGTTACCCCGCAGTCCCCTCCTACAATGAGCAGTACTTC. Translation gives CASSYPAVPSYNEQYF. The chain is built from TRBV28 and TRBJ2-1; D gene ambiguous. The DNA end is a closer match to TRBJ2-7, so the J assignment may be wrong. CDR1 and CDR2 (germline): MDHEN, SYDVKM. This CDR3 contains 16 residues.

This clonotype has just a few counts. The chain employs TRBV27 and TRBJ2-5, with 8 nucleotides matching TRBD1. The assigned J gene may be wrong: the sequence end matches TRBJ2-7 better. Germline CDR1 reads MNHEY; CDR2 reads SMNVEV (reference sequence). The CDR3 extends over 14 amino acids. The CDR3 here is CASMIGQGLHEQYF. CDR3 coding DNA: TGTGCCAGCATGATCGGACAGGGTCTACACGAGCAGTACTTC.

The genes are TRBV5-1 and TRBJ2-7; 8 bases align to TRBD1. V lost 4 bases to trimming and J lost 4 bases; unmatched junction nucleotides: 13. The CDR3 length is 16 residues. Germline lookup yields CDR1 SGHRS and CDR2 YFSETQ. The CDR3 DNA reads as TGCGCCAGCAGCCCCATCTGGACAGGGAGTTTATACGAGCAGTACTTC. Translating gives CASSPIWTGSLYEQYF.

This clonotype has more than one count but fewer than ten. The genes are TRBV2 and TRBJ2-7, with D possibly called TRBD1 or TRBD2 (5 bases each). Per germline, CDR1 SNHLY and CDR2 FYNNEI. V lost 8 bases, J lost 4 bases, and 12 bases lay in between. The CDR3 has 12 amino acids. Written as DNA, the CDR3 is TGTGCCAGCGGGGACGGGCCTTACGAGCAGTACTTC. It encodes CASGDGPYEQYF.

The chain couples TRBV9 to TRBJ1-1; 11 positions agree with TRBD1. After removal of 3 bases from V and 5 bases from J, the junction contained 9 bases not matched to a gene. This CDR3 comprises 16 residues. Germline V gene lookup returns CDR1 SGDLS and CDR2 YYNGEE. The CDR3 here is CASSAPGTGGSTEAFF. The CDR3 DNA reads TGTGCCAGCAGCGCCCCCGGGACAGGGGGTTCTACTGAAGCTTTCTTT.

This clonotype was counted only a few times. V is TRBV20-1 and J is TRBJ2-4; the match to TRBD1 covers 8 bases. The germline V gene has CDR1 DFQATT and CDR2 SNEGSKA (reference sequence). V lost 6 bases to trimming and J lost 4 bases; unmatched junction nucleotides: 8. CDR3 length equals 14 residues. CDR3: CSATEDRGKNIQYF. The CDR3, as DNA: TGCAGTGCCACAGAAGACAGGGGAAAAAACATTCAGTACTTC.

The sample holds many counts of this clonotype. This chain uses TRBV29-1 with TRBJ2-5; D is tentatively TRBD1 or TRBD2 (5 bases each). Trimming cost V 1 base and J 3 bases, with 12 bases left between them. Germline V lookup: CDR1 SQVTM, CDR2 ANQGSEA. The CDR3 runs 14 residues. The CDR3 DNA reads as TGCAGCGTTGAAGGGCGGCAGGGAGAAGAGACCCAGTACTTC. It translates to CSVEGRQGEETQYF.

This clonotype was found a few times. The gene calls are TRBV10-3 and TRBJ2-7; TRBD2 matches at 10 bases. The CDR3 totals 14 residues. Germline trimming cut 5 bases from V and 5 bases from J; bases unmatched to any gene: 6. Germline assignment: CDR1 ENHRY and CDR2 SYGVKD. CDR3 DNA: TGTGCCATCAGTCTAGCGGGAGAGGAACACGAGCAGTACTTC. Its protein is CAISLAGEEHEQYF.

This clonotype was seen a few times. The chain is built from TRBV7-9 and TRBJ1-6; 8 nucleotides line up with TRBD1. Germline assignment: CDR1 SEHNR and CDR2 FQNEAQ (reference sequence). V lost 6 bases and J lost 7; bases outside the gene matches: 11. The CDR3 has 16 amino acids. The CDR3, as DNA: TGTGCCAGCAGTGAGACCCAGGGGGCAGGGAATTCACCCCTCCACTTT. Its translation is CASSETQGAGNSPLHF. Full variable domain (outside the CDR3, taken from reference TRBV7-9 and TRBJ1-6): DTGVSQNPRHKITKRGQNVTFRCDPISEHNRLYWYRQTLGQGPEFLTYFQNEAQLEKSRLLSDRFSAERPKGSFSTLEIQRTEQGDSAMYLCASSETQGAGNSPLHFGNGTRLTVT.